The clone carrying this T cell receptor beta chain was counted between two and nine times. Its antigen is undetermined. Constant-segment-primed 5'RACE gave TCR alpha and TCR beta cDNA libraries with sample barcodes and UMIs. Via MiXCR, TCRdb re-called the 5' RACE reads, giving one row per CDR3 protein. The repertoire holds about half a million distinct CDR3 sequences, with 15% to 20% as singletons. The record originates from a study of T-cell memory formation after mild COVID-19. Study-wide results and caveats: Contracting CD4+ clones lay largely in CM and EM, with CD8+ ones residing in EMRA.

V shed 10 bases and J shed 1 base, with 16 bases lying between them. The CDR3 is made up of 14 amino acids. CDR1 LNHDA and CDR2 SQIVND come from the germline V gene (reference sequence). Sequencing input: PBMCs or a T cell subset sorted from them (not recorded which). The clonotype comes from an adult woman who had mild COVID-19 (a few samples of this study predate the infection). Cell type and time point are not known. The gene calls are TRBV19 and TRBJ1-1; a weak D match, TRBD1 (6 bases). The CDR3 is CATSNRDSNTEAFF. CDR3 bases: TGTGCCACCTCGAACAGGGATTCGAACACTGAAGCTTTCTTT.